This TCR beta chain derives from a study of T cell repertoires in cytomegalovirus infection. This CDR3 comprises 15 residues. After removal of 5 bases from V and 8 bases from J, the junction contained 8 bases not matched to a gene. Germline V gives CDR1 SGHTA, CDR2 FQGNSA. TCRdb called the reads again in MiXCR, with one record for every CDR3 protein. The table includes around 540,000 distinct CDR3 sequences, 30% to 35% detected once. As to this clonotype: Its antigen is unidentified.

The source of this sequence is a human donor in good health (CMV status not recorded). Some clones in this sample may be carry-over from other donors' samples. V usage is TRBV7-2 and J usage is TRBJ1-4; TRBD1 matches 10 bases. The material was cultured PBMCs, obtained from culture after CMV antigen stimulation. CDR3 region: CASSPRQGAREKLFF. The CDR3 nucleotides read TGTGCCAGCAGCCCGAGACAGGGGGCGCGGGAAAAACTGTTTTTT.